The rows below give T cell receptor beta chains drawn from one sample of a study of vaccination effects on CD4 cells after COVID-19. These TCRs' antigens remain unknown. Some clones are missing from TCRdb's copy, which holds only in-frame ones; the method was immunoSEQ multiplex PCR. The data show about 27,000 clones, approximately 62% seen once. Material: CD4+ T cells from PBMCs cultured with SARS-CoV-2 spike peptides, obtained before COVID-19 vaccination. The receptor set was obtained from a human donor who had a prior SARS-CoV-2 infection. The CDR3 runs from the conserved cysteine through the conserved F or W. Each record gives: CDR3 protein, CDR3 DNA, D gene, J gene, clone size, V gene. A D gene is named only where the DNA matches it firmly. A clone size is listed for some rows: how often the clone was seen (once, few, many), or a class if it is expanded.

cdr3_aa: CASSKDSGSWGSDTQYF
cdr3_nt: TGTGCCAGCAGCAAAGACAGCGGGAGCTGGGGCTCAGATACGCAGTATTTT
d_call: TRBD2
j_call: TRBJ2-3
clone_size: NA
v_call: TRBV7-2

cdr3_aa: CASSATSGDTQYF
cdr3_nt: TGTGCCAGCTCCGCCACGTCGGGGGATACGCAGTATTTT
d_call: NA
j_call: TRBJ2-3
clone_size: NA
v_call: TRBV18

cdr3_aa: CASSINAGYEQYF
cdr3_nt: TGTGCCAGTAGTATTAATGCAGGGTACGAGCAGTACTTC
d_call: NA
j_call: TRBJ2-7
clone_size: NA
v_call: TRBV19

cdr3_aa: CASSLGGDSDGYTF
cdr3_nt: TGTGCCAGCAGCTTAGGGGGAGACAGTGATGGCTACACCTTC
d_call: NA
j_call: TRBJ1-2
clone_size: NA
v_call: TRBV11-3

cdr3_aa: CASSLSTSGAQETQYF
cdr3_nt: TGTGCCAGCAGTCTTAGCACTAGCGGCGCGCAAGAGACCCAGTACTTC
d_call: TRBD2
j_call: TRBJ2-5
clone_size: few
v_call: TRBV2

cdr3_aa: CASSEGLADYNEQFF
cdr3_nt: TGCGCCAGCAGCGAGGGACTAGCGGACTACAATGAGCAGTTCTTC
d_call: TRBD2
j_call: TRBJ2-1
clone_size: NA
v_call: TRBV23-1

cdr3_aa: CAWSILVKEETQYF
cdr3_nt: TGTGCCTGGAGTATACTAGTTAAAGAGGAGACCCAGTACTTC
d_call: NA
j_call: TRBJ2-5
clone_size: once
v_call: TRBV30

cdr3_aa: CAISARDGYTF
cdr3_nt: TGTGCCATCTCGGCCCGGGATGGCTACACCTTC
d_call: NA
j_call: TRBJ1-2
clone_size: NA
v_call: TRBV10-3

cdr3_aa: CASSQQGVGEQFF
cdr3_nt: TGTGCCAGCAGCCAACAGGGGGTGGGTGAGCAGTTCTTC
d_call: TRBD1
j_call: TRBJ2-1
clone_size: NA
v_call: TRBV3-1/TRBV3-2

cdr3_aa: CASSPYAYEQYF
cdr3_nt: TGTGCCAGCAGCCCGTACGCCTACGAGCAGTACTTC
d_call: NA
j_call: TRBJ2-7
clone_size: NA
v_call: TRBV7-8

cdr3_aa: CASSERSSVGETQYF
cdr3_nt: TGTGCCAGCAGCGAGAGGTCTAGCGTAGGGGAGACCCAGTACTTC
d_call: NA
j_call: TRBJ2-5
clone_size: NA
v_call: TRBV11-2

cdr3_aa: CASSNSGQGRGYTF
cdr3_nt: TGTGCCAGCAGTAACTCCGGACAGGGTCGTGGCTACACCTTC
d_call: TRBD1
j_call: TRBJ1-2
clone_size: NA
v_call: TRBV6-2/TRBV6-3

cdr3_aa: CASSIRVNYGYTF
cdr3_nt: TGTGCCAGTAGTATACGTGTAAACTATGGCTACACCTTC
d_call: NA
j_call: TRBJ1-2
clone_size: few
v_call: TRBV19

cdr3_aa: CASSGGTSGGVYNEQFF
cdr3_nt: TGTGCCAGCAGCGGCGGGACTAGCGGGGGGGTATACAATGAGCAGTTCTTC
d_call: TRBD2
j_call: TRBJ2-1
clone_size: NA
v_call: TRBV9

cdr3_aa: CASSQDGGQGAAFGYTF
cdr3_nt: TGCGCCAGCAGCCAAGACGGGGGACAGGGGGCGGCTTTCGGCTACACCTTC
d_call: TRBD1
j_call: TRBJ1-2
clone_size: NA
v_call: TRBV4-1

cdr3_aa: CASTSGGSGNTIYF
cdr3_nt: TGCGCCAGCACCTCTGGGGGGTCAGGAAACACCATATATTTT
d_call: NA
j_call: TRBJ1-3
clone_size: NA
v_call: TRBV5-1

cdr3_aa: CASSPDRGSRGYTF
cdr3_nt: TGTGCCAGCAGCCCGGACAGGGGGAGTCGGGGCTACACCTTC
d_call: TRBD1
j_call: TRBJ1-2
clone_size: few
v_call: TRBV7-3

cdr3_aa: CASSSMGAGSAKETQYF
cdr3_nt: TGTGCCAGCAGCTCAATGGGGGCGGGATCGGCTAAGGAGACCCAGTACTTC
d_call: NA
j_call: TRBJ2-5
clone_size: NA
v_call: TRBV7-8

cdr3_aa: CASRTGGKTEAFF
cdr3_nt: TGTGCCAGCAGAACAGGGGGCAAGACTGAAGCTTTCTTT
d_call: TRBD1
j_call: TRBJ1-1
clone_size: NA
v_call: TRBV12-3/TRBV12-4

cdr3_aa: CASSPLEDQPQHF
cdr3_nt: TGTGCCAGCTCACCCCTAGAGGATCAGCCCCAGCATTTT
d_call: NA
j_call: TRBJ1-5
clone_size: NA
v_call: TRBV18

cdr3_aa: CASSPAHGTGQEPFF
cdr3_nt: TGCGCCAGCAGCCCAGCCCATGGGACAGGGCAGGAGCCGTTCTTC
d_call: TRBD1
j_call: TRBJ2-1
clone_size: NA
v_call: TRBV4-3

cdr3_aa: CASSEALAYSNQPQHF
cdr3_nt: TGTGCCAGCAGTGAAGCGCTAGCGTATAGCAATCAGCCCCAGCATTTT
d_call: NA
j_call: TRBJ1-5
clone_size: NA
v_call: TRBV6-1

cdr3_aa: CASSLKLGRTGELFF
cdr3_nt: TGTGCCAGCAGCTTAAAACTAGGACGCACCGGGGAGCTGTTTTTT
d_call: NA
j_call: TRBJ2-2
clone_size: few
v_call: TRBV5-4

cdr3_aa: CASSLGVFRNQETQYF
cdr3_nt: TGTGCCAGCAGCTTAGGGGTTTTTCGGAACCAAGAGACCCAGTACTTC
d_call: NA
j_call: TRBJ2-5
clone_size: NA
v_call: TRBV7-2

cdr3_aa: CASSLGFSGPYEQYF
cdr3_nt: TGTGCCAGCAGCTTAGGTTTCTCGGGCCCCTACGAGCAGTACTTC
d_call: NA
j_call: TRBJ2-7
clone_size: NA
v_call: TRBV7-3

cdr3_aa: CSASIAGQETQYF
cdr3_nt: TGCAGTGCTAGTATCGCGGGCCAAGAGACCCAGTACTTC
d_call: NA
j_call: TRBJ2-5
clone_size: NA
v_call: TRBV20-1

cdr3_aa: CASSPDVTYGYTF
cdr3_nt: TGCGCCAGCAGCCCCGATGTCACCTATGGCTACACCTTC
d_call: NA
j_call: TRBJ1-2
clone_size: NA
v_call: TRBV5-1

cdr3_aa: CASIGHPPYEQYF
cdr3_nt: TGTGCCAGCATAGGGCACCCTCCCTACGAGCAGTACTTC
d_call: NA
j_call: TRBJ2-7
clone_size: NA
v_call: TRBV28

cdr3_aa: CASSLTYWGYEQYF
cdr3_nt: TGTGCCAGCAGCTTAACCTACTGGGGGTACGAGCAGTACTTC
d_call: NA
j_call: TRBJ2-7
clone_size: few
v_call: TRBV11-2

cdr3_aa: CASSQVLAGEGEQFF
cdr3_nt: TGTGCCAGCAGCCAAGTCCTAGCGGGAGAGGGTGAGCAGTTCTTC
d_call: TRBD2
j_call: TRBJ2-1
clone_size: few
v_call: TRBV3-1/TRBV3-2

cdr3_aa: CASSSPSGGQTDTQYF
cdr3_nt: TGTGCCAGCAGCTCCCCCAGCGGAGGACAGACAGATACGCAGTATTTT
d_call: NA
j_call: TRBJ2-3
clone_size: few
v_call: TRBV7-2

cdr3_aa: CASSYGDGYEQYF
cdr3_nt: TGTGCCAGCAGTTACGGGGATGGGTACGAGCAGTACTTC
d_call: NA
j_call: TRBJ2-7
clone_size: few
v_call: TRBV6-2/TRBV6-3

cdr3_aa: CASSQVDRNSPLHF
cdr3_nt: TGTGCCAGCAGCCAGGTAGACAGGAATTCACCCCTCCACTTT
d_call: NA
j_call: TRBJ1-6
clone_size: NA
v_call: TRBV3-1/TRBV3-2

cdr3_aa: CASSGYMSTDTQYF
cdr3_nt: TGTGCCAGCAGTGGCTACATGAGCACAGATACGCAGTATTTT
d_call: NA
j_call: TRBJ2-3
clone_size: NA
v_call: TRBV25-1